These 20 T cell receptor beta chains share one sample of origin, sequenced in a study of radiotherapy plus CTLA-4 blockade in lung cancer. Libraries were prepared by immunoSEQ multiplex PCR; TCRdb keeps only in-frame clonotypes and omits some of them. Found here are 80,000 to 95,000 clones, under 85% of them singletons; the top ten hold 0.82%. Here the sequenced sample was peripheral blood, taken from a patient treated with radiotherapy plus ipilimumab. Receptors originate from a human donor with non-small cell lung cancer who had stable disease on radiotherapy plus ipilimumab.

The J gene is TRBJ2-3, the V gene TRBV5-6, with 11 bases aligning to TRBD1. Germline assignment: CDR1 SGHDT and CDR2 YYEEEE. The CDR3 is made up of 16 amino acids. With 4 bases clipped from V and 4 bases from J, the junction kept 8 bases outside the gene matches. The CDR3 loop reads CASSAPGQGAADTQYF. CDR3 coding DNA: TGTGCCAGCAGCGCCCCCGGACAGGGGGCTGCAGATACGCAGTATTTT.

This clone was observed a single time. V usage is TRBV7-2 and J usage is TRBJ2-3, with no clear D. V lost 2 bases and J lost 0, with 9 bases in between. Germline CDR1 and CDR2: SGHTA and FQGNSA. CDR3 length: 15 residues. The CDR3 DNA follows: TGTGCCAGCAGCTTACGGCGAGAAAGCACAGATACGCAGTATTTT. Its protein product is CASSLRRESTDTQYF.

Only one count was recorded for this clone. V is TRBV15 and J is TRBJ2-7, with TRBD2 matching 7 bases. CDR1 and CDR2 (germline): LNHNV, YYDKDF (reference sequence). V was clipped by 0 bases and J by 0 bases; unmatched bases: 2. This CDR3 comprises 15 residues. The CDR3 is CATSRETGGSYEQYF. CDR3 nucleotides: TGTGCCACCAGCAGAGAAACGGGGGGCTCCTACGAGCAGTACTTC.

CDR3 bases: TGTGCCAGCAGCTCCCGGACAGACTTTTATGGCTACACCTTC. This gives the protein CASSSRTDFYGYTF. The chain carries TRBV5-5 and TRBJ1-2; possible D gene TRBD1, 6 bases. This CDR3 is 14 amino acids long. Germline loops: CDR1 SGHKS, CDR2 YYEKEE (reference sequence). V lost 3 bases to trimming and J lost 5 bases, with 14 bases between them.

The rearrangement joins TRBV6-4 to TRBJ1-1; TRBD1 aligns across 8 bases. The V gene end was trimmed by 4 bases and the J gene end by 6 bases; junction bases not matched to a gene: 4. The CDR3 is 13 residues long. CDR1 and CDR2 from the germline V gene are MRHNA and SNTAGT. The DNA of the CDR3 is TGTGCCAGCAGTGCTCAGGGGGCGGCTGAAGCTTTCTTT. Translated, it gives CASSAQGAAEAFF.

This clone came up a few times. DNA for the CDR3: TGCGCCAGCAGCCAAGAGTCGATCCCGACGGATTCACCCCTCCACTTT. This encodes CASSQESIPTDSPLHF. The chain uses TRBV4-1 and TRBJ1-6; D gene uncertain. Trimming cost V 0 bases and J 8 bases, with 14 bases left between them. CDR1 and CDR2 from the germline V gene are MGHRA and YSYEKL. The CDR3 contains 16 residues.

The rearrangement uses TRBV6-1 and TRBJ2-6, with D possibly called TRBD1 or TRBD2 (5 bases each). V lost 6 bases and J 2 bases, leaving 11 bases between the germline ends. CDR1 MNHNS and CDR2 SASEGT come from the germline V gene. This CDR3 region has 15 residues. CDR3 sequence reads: CASRPTAAGANVLTF. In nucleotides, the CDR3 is TGTGCCAGCAGGCCGACAGCGGCTGGGGCCAACGTCCTGACTTTC.

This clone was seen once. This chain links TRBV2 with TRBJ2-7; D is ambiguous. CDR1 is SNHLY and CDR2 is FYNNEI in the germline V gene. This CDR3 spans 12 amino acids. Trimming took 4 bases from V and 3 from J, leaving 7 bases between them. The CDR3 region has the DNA TGTGCCAGCAGTGTGCTTTTCTACGAGCAGTACTTC. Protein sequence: CASSVLFYEQYF.

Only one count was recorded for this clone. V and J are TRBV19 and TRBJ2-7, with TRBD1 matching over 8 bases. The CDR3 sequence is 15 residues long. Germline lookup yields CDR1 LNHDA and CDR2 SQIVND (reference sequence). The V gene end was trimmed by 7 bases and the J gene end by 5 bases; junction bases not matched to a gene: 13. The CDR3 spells CASTLTGTGHNEQYF. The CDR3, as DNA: TGTGCCAGTACCCTCACAGGGACAGGCCACAACGAGCAGTACTTC.

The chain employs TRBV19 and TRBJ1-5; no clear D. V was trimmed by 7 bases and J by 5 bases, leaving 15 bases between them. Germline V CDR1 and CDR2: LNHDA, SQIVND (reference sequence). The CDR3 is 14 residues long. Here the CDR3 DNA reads TGTGCCAGTAAGGTCCAAGCCTTATATCAGCCCCAGCATTTT. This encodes CASKVQALYQPQHF.

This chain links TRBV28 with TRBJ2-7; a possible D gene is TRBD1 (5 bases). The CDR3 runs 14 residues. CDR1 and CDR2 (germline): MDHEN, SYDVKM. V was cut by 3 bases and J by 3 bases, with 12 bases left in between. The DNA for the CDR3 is TGTGCCAGCAGTTTGACAGTAGATCACTACGAGCAGTACTTC. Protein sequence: CASSLTVDHYEQYF.

The CDR3 nucleotides read TGTGCCAGCTCACCAGGGACAGCCCCCGGGCAGCCCCAGCATTTT. This sequence encodes CASSPGTAPGQPQHF. The rearrangement joins TRBV18 to TRBJ1-5, with 7 bases identical to TRBD1. CDR1 and CDR2 from the germline V gene are KGHSH and LQKENI. With V trimmed by 2 bases and J by 7 bases, 8 bases remained unmatched. The CDR3 consists of 15 residues.

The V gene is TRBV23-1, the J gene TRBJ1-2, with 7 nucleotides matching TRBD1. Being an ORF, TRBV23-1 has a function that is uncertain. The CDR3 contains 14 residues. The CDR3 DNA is TGCGTTCGAATTCAGGGGGGCAAAGAAGATGGCTACACCTTC. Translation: CVRIQGGKEDGYTF.

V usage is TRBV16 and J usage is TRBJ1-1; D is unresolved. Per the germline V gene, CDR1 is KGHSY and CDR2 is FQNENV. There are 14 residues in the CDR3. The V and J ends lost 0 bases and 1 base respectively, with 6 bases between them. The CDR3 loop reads CASSQSWGNTEAFF. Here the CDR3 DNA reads TGTGCCAGCAGCCAATCTTGGGGGAACACTGAAGCTTTCTTT.

The CDR3: CASSTRGANTEAFF. As DNA, the CDR3 is TGTGCCAGCAGCACAAGAGGGGCTAACACTGAAGCTTTCTTT. J is TRBJ1-1 and V is TRBV14; maybe TRBD1 (5 bases). Germline CDR1 SGHDN, CDR2 FVKESK. The CDR3 totals 14 residues. V was shortened by 5 bases and J by 2 bases, with 12 bases between the two germline ends.

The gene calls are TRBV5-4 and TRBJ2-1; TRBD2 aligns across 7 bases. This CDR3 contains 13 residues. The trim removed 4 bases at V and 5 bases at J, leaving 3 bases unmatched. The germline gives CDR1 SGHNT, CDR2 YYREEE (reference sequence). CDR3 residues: CASSLAVNNEQFF. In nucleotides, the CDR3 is TGTGCCAGCAGCCTAGCGGTCAACAATGAGCAGTTCTTC.

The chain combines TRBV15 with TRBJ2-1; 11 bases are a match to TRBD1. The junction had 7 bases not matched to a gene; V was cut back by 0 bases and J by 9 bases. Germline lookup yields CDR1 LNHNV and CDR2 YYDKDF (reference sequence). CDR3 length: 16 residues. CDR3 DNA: TGTGCCACCAGCAGAGACATAGGACAGGGGGCCAGTGAGCAGTTCTTC. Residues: CATSRDIGQGASEQFF.

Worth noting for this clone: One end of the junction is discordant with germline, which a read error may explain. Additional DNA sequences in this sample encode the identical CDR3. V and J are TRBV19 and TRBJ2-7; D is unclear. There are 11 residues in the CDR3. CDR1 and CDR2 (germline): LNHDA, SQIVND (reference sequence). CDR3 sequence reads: CASSTGYEQYF. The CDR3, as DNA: TGTGCCAGTAGTACCGGATACGAGCAATACTTC.

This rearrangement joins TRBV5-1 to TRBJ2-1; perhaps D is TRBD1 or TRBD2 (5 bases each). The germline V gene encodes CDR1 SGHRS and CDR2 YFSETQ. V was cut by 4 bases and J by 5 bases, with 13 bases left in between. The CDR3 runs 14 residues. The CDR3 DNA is TGCGCCAGCAGCCGTGGGGACGGAGACAATGAGCAGTTCTTC. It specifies CASSRGDGDNEQFF.

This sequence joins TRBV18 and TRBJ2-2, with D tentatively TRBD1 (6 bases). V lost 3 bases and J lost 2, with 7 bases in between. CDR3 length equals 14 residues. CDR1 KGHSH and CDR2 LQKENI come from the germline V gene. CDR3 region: CASSPDRNTGELFF. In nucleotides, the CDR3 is TGTGCCAGCTCACCGGACAGAAACACCGGGGAGCTGTTTTTT.